This TCR beta chain is drawn from a study of T cell responses to AZD1222 COVID-19 vaccine. This clone occurred once. Its specificity is not known. TCRdb's table, derived via immunoSEQ multiplex PCR, lists solely in-frame clones and lacks some. The repertoire has 92,000 or so clones, almost 90% of them found once; the top ten carry roughly 24%. Findings and caveats of the study: Every sample of the repertoires postdated the peak T cell response. Clonal diversity was possibly underestimated; the donors were predominantly white British and more often female.

The CDR3 is 11 residues long. V was trimmed by 5 bases and J by 4 bases, leaving 6 bases between them. In germline, CDR1 is SQVTM, CDR2 ANQGSEA. The receptor comes from an adult in good health. This chain connects TRBV29-1 to TRBJ1-3; unclear D gene. Sequencing was performed on peripheral blood, taken on day 0 of AZD1222 vaccination. The CDR3 sequence is CSVHSGNTIYF. In DNA, the CDR3 is TGCAGCGTTCACTCAGGAAACACCATATATTTT.